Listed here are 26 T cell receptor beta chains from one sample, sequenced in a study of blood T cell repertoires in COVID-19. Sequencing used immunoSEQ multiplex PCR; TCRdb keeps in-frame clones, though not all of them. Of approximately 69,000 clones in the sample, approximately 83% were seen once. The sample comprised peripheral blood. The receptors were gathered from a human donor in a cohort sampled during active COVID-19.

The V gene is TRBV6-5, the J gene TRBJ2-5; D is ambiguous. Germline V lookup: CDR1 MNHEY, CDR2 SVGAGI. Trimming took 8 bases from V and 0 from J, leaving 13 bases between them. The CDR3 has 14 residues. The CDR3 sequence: CASQTDWNQETQYF. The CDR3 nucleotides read TGTGCCAGCCAAACCGACTGGAACCAAGAGACCCAGTACTTC.

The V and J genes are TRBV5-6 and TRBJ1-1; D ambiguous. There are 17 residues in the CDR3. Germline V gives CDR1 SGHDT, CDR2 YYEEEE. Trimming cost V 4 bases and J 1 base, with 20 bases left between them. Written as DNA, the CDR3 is TGTGCCAGCAGCCCAGGACTGTTGTCCCTTCGGAACACTGAAGCTTTCTTT. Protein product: CASSPGLLSLRNTEAFF. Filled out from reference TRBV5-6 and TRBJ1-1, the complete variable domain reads DAGVTQSPTHLIKTRGQQVTLRCSPKSGHDTVSWYQQALGQGPQFIFQYYEEEERQRGNFPDRFSGHQFPNYSSELNVNALLLGDSALYLCASSPGLLSLRNTEAFFGQGTRLTVV.

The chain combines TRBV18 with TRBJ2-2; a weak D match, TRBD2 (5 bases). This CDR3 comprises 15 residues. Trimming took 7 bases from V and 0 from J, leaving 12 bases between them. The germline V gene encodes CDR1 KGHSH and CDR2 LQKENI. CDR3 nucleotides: TGTGCCAGCTTCGGCGAGGGTTCGAACACCGGGGAGCTGTTTTTT. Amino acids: CASFGEGSNTGELFF. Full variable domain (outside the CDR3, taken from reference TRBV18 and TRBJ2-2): NAGVMQNPRHLVRRRGQEARLRCSPMKGHSHVYWYRQLPEEGLKFMVYLQKENIIDESGMPKERFSAEFPKEGPSILRIQQVVRGDSAAYFCASFGEGSNTGELFFGEGSRLTVL.

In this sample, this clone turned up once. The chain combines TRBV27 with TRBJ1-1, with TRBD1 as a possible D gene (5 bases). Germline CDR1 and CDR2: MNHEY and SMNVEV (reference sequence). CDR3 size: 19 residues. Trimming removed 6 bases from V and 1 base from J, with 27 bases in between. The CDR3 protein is CASRTYSFLGGVRNTEAFF. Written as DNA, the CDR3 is TGTGCCAGCAGAACGTACTCCTTTTTGGGGGGGGTACGGAACACTGAAGCTTTCTTT.

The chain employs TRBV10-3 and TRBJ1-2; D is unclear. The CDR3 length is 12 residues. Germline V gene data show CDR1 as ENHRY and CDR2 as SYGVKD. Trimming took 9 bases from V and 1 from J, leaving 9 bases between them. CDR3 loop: CAMTDYNYGYTF. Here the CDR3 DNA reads TGTGCCATGACGGACTATAACTATGGCTACACCTTC.

For the CDR3, the DNA is TGTGCCAGCAGAGGGGACAGCTACGAGCAGTACTTC. Protein product: CASRGDSYEQYF. The chain joins TRBV6-5 to TRBJ2-7; TRBD1 matches 7 bases. V dropped 6 bases and J dropped 3; count of bases not matched to a gene: 2. CDR1 MNHEY and CDR2 SVGAGI come from the germline V gene. The CDR3 runs 12 residues.

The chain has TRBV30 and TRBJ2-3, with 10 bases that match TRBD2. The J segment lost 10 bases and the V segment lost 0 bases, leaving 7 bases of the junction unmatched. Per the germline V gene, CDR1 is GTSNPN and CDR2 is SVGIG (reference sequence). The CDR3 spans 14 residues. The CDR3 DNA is TGTGCCTGGAGTGTAACAGCGGGGGGGCGATCGCAGTATTTT. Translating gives CAWSVTAGGRSQYF.

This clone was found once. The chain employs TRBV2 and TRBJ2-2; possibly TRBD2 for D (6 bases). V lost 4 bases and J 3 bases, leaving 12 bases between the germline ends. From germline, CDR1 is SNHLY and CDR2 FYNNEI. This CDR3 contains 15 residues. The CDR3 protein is CASSANPGDTGELFF. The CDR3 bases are TGTGCCAGCAGTGCAAACCCGGGAGACACCGGGGAGCTGTTTTTT.

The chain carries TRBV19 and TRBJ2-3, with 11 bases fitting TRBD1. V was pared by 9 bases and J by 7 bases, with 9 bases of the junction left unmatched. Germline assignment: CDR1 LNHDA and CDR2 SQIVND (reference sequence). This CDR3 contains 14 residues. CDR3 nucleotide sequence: TGTGCCAGCACGCCCGGGACAGGGGGGTATACGCAGTATTTT. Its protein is CASTPGTGGYTQYF. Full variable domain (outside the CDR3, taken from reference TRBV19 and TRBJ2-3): DGGITQSPKYLFRKEGQNVTLSCEQNLNHDAMYWYRQDPGQGLRLIYYSQIVNDFQKGDIAEGYSVSREKKESFPLTVTSAQKNPTAFYLCASTPGTGGYTQYFGPGTRLTVL.

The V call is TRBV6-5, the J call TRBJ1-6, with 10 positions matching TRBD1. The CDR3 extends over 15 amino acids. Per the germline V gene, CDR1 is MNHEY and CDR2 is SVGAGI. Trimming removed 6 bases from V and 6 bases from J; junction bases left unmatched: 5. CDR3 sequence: CASRRGQGGNSPLHF. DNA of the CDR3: TGTGCCAGCAGGCGAGGACAGGGGGGTAATTCACCCCTCCACTTT.

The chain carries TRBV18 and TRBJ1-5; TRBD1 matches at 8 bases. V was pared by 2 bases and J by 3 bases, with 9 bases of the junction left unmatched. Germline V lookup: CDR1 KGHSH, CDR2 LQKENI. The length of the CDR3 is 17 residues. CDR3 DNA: TGTGCCAGCTCACCAAGAGTCGGACAGGGACACAATCAGCCCCAGCATTTT. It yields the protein CASSPRVGQGHNQPQHF.

The CDR3 here is CASSRTGQGGNTEAFF. The CDR3 region has the DNA TGTGCCAGCAGCCGCACCGGACAGGGGGGAAACACTGAAGCTTTCTTT. J is TRBJ1-1 and V is TRBV7-6; TRBD1 agrees at 10 bases. The CDR3 contains 16 residues. The V segment lost 5 bases and the J segment 2 bases; nucleotides outside the gene matches: 8. The V gene's germline CDR1 is SGHVS and CDR2 FNYEAQ.

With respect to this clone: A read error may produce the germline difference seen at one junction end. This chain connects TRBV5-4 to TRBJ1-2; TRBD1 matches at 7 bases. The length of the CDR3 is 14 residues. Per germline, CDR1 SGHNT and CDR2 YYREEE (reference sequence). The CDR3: CASSTDRDSTNLPF. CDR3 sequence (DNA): TGTGCCAGCAGCACCGACCGGGACAGTACAAATCTACCCTTC.

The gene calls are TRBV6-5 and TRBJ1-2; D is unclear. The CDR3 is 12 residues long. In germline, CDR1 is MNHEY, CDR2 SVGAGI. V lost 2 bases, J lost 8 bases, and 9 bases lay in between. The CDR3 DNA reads TGTGCCAGCAGTTACGGGCTCCTCGGCTACACCTTC. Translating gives CASSYGLLGYTF.

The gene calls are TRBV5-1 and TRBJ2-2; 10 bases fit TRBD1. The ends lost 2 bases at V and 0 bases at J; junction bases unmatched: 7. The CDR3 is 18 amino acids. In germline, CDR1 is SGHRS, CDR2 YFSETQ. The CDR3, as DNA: TGCGCCAGCAGCTTAGAACCCGGGACAGGGGCGAACACCGGGGAGCTGTTTTTT. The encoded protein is CASSLEPGTGANTGELFF.

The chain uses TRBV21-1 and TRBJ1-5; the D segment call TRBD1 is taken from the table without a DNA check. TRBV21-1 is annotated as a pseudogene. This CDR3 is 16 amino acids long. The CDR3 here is CASSKRGQFSNQPQHF. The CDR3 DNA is TGTGCCAGCAGCAAACGGGGACAGTTTAGCAATCAGCCCCAGCATTTT.

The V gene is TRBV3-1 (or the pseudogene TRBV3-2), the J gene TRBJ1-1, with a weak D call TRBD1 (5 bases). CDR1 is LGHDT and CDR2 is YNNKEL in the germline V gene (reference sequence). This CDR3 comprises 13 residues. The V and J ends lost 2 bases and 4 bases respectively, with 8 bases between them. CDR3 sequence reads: CASSQRGGTEAFF. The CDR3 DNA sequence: TGTGCCAGCAGCCAAAGGGGAGGCACTGAAGCTTTCTTT.

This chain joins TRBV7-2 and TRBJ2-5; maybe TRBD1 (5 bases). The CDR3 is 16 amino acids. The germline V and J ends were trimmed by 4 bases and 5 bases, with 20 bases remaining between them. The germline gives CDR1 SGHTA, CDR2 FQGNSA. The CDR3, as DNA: TGTGCCAGCAGCTCTGCCGTAGGGGTAAGAGGCGAGACCCAGTACTTC. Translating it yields CASSSAVGVRGETQYF.

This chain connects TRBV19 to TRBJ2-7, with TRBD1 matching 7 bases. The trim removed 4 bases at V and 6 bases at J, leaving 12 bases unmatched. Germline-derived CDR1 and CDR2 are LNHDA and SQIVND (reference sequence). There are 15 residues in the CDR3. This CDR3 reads CASSTFDRVFREQYF. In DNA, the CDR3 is TGTGCCAGTAGTACTTTCGACAGGGTTTTTCGCGAGCAGTACTTC.

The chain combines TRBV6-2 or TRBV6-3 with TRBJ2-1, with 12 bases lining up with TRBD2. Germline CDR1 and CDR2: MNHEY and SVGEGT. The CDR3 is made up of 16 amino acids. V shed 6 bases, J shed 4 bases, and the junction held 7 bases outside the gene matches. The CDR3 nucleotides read TGTGCCAGCAGCCGTCTAGCGGGGGGGAGTTACAATGAGCAGTTCTTC. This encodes CASSRLAGGSYNEQFF.

CDR3 in DNA: TGTGCCAGCAGGGACCGTGGCCAGGGCTACAATGAGCAGTTCTTC. As protein: CASRDRGQGYNEQFF. The rearrangement uses TRBV6-5 and TRBJ2-1; D might be TRBD1 (5 bases). CDR3 length: 15 residues. Trimming took off 6 bases at V and 3 bases at J, with 15 bases between the two ends. Per the germline V gene, CDR1 is MNHEY and CDR2 is SVGAGI.

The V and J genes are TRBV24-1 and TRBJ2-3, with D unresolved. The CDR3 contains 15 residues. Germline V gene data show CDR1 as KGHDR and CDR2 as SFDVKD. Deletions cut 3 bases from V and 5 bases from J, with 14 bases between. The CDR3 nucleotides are TGTGCCACCAGTGATGTGGAGTTAGAACAAGATACGCAGTATTTT. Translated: CATSDVELEQDTQYF.

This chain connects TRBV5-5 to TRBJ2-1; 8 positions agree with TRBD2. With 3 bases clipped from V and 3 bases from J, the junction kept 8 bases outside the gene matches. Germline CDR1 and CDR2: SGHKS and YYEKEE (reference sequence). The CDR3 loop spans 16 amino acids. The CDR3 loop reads CASSSTFSGVYNEQFF. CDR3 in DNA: TGTGCCAGCAGCTCTACTTTTAGCGGGGTCTACAATGAGCAGTTCTTC.

The CDR3 DNA sequence: TGTGCCAGCTCACCAATGGTGGGGCAGAGCTCTGGAAACACCATATATTTT. Amino acid sequence: CASSPMVGQSSGNTIYF. The V gene is TRBV18, the J gene TRBJ1-3; D perhaps matches TRBD1 (5 bases). Germline V gene sequence: CDR1 KGHSH, CDR2 LQKENI. V shed 2 bases and J shed 0 bases, with 14 bases lying between them. CDR3 length equals 17 residues.

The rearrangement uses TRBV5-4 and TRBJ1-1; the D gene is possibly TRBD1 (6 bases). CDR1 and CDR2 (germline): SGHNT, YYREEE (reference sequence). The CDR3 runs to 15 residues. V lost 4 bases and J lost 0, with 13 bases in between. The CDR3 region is CASSPQQGLNTEAFF. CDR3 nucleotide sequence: TGTGCCAGCAGCCCCCAACAGGGACTGAACACTGAAGCTTTCTTT.

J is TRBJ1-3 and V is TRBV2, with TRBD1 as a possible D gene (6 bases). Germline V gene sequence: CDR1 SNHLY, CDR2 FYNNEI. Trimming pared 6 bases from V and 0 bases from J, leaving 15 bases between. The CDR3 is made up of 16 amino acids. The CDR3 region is CASSVQGPRSGNTIYF. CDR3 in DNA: TGTGCCAGCAGCGTCCAGGGGCCCCGCTCTGGAAACACCATATATTTT.